This T cell receptor beta chain was profiled in a study of T cell repertoires in cytomegalovirus infection. Whole-study context: CMV epitopes used comprised recently identified HLA-C-restricted ones and well-studied HLA-B-restricted ones. CMV infection and matching HLA type were both indicated by public TCR beta signatures.

Study-level findings and limits: Adding up the frequency of public TCR beta families identified people who carried CMV plus the relevant HLA. Clonotype analysis showed dominance of the ex vivo response by HLA-C-restricted CMV-specific TCR beta clonotypes.

TCRdb re-derived calls from the reads in MiXCR, one entry per CDR3 protein. Among around 800,000 distinct CDR3 sequences listed, 30% to 35% were seen once. The ends were cut back, 2 bases at V and 6 bases at J, with 13 bases in the middle. The CDR3 is 15 residues long. The V gene's germline CDR1 is ENHRY and CDR2 SYGVKD. Worth noting for this clonotype: What it recognizes is unknown.

Material: cultured CD8+ T cells from PBMCs, obtained from culture after CMV antigen stimulation. The V call is TRBV10-3, the J call TRBJ2-2, with D uncertain. The sequence came from a human donor in good health (CMV status not recorded). Some clones in this sample may be carry-over from other donors' samples. As DNA, the CDR3 is TGTGCCATCAGTGAGCCCGGACGAATGTCCGGGGAGCTGTTTTTT. Its translation is CAISEPGRMSGELFF.